A selection of T cell receptor beta chains follows, all from one sample in a study of shared clonotypes between healthy human individuals. Using immunoSEQ multiplex PCR, the repertoire was profiled, and TCRdb retains in-frame clones only, with some absent. The top ten clones hold approximately 0.3% of a sample with about 580,000 clones, roughly 98% of them seen once. Input material: naive CD8+ T cells sorted from blood. Receptor source: a man aged 25-40 years in good health. Both conserved end residues are trimmed from each CDR3.

v_gene,j_gene,CDR3aa
TRBV9,TRBJ2-2,ASSDKSYSGVGTGELF
TRBV7-9,TRBJ2-7,ASSAPRTPTSYEQY
TRBV29-1,TRBJ1-1,SVARGGTEAF
TRBV11-2,TRBJ2-5,ASSLDLQETQY
TRBV6-5,TRBJ2-7,ASRQTSGFHEQY
TRBV11-2,TRBJ2-7,ASSSTSGSYEQY
TRBV6-5,TRBJ2-4,ASSYPGLAKNIQY
TRBV29-1,TRBJ2-1,SVVSSGDFNEQF
TRBV7-9,TRBJ2-7,ASSDIYEQY
TRBV15,TRBJ1-5,ATSEGDYSNQPQH
TRBV7-9,TRBJ2-7,ASSPRSGRAAYEQY
TRBV19,TRBJ2-5,ASSPDRKTQY
TRBV28,TRBJ2-2,ASTPLAGRATGELF
TRBV30,TRBJ2-7,AWSRRDSYEQY
TRBV14,TRBJ2-5,ASRGTGTQETQY
TRBV9,TRBJ2-7,ASSVVGGYEQY
TRBV29-1,TRBJ2-1,SVEGRENYNEQF
TRBV10-3,TRBJ2-7,AISTEQGYEQY
TRBV14,TRBJ2-5,ASRHSPGQQETQY
TRBV11-2,TRBJ2-2,ASSFLAGSNTGELF
TRBV7-9,TRBJ1-1,ASSLAIAEAF
TRBV29-1,TRBJ2-7,SVEFSGEEAYEQY
TRBV2,TRBJ2-7,AIPGQTIYEQY
TRBV28,TRBJ2-2,ASSSTTGYTGELF
TRBV7-9,TRBJ2-7,ASSKRDSYEQY
TRBV19,TRBJ2-1,ASSNTRAGEQF
TRBV5-1,TRBJ2-3,ASSLGDSRTDTQY
TRBV7-8,TRBJ2-7,ASSTGESYEQY
TRBV11-2,TRBJ2-1,ASSVTISYNEQF
TRBV5-6,TRBJ2-4,ASSLGSIQY
TRBV5-1,TRBJ2-1,ASSPGTWARDEQF
TRBV27,TRBJ1-1,ASVAGQNTEAF
TRBV19,TRBJ2-7,ASSIRVNSYEQY
TRBV14,TRBJ2-1,ASSQEVRLAGEVEQF
TRBV5-1,TRBJ1-1,ASSLVGLNTEAF
TRBV9,TRBJ2-2,ASSVGREHTGELF
TRBV6-4,TRBJ2-3,ASSPTLTGGYTDTQY
TRBV18,TRBJ2-1,ASSKGLADNEQF
TRBV27,TRBJ2-1,ASSPAAGGYNEQF
TRBV9,TRBJ2-5,ASSVNDPGRPQY
TRBV11-2,TRBJ1-2,ASSSTGFRYGYT
TRBV11-2,TRBJ2-7,ASSLEPSTGEPYEQY
TRBV9,TRBJ2-3,ASSVRADTQY
TRBV7-9,TRBJ1-1,ASSFAGTEAF
TRBV7-8,TRBJ2-3,ASSLAFTEGPTDTQY
TRBV13,TRBJ2-1,ASSLWTNNEQF
TRBV7-2,TRBJ1-3,ASSSGTSGNTIY
TRBV27,TRBJ2-1,ASNTRARPYNEQF
TRBV7-6,TRBJ2-3,ASSRGQGSSDTQY
TRBV5-1,TRBJ1-5,ASSLGGGFNQPQH
TRBV11-2,TRBJ2-5,ASSSTMSQETQY
TRBV7-8,TRBJ2-7,ASSPDSAIYEQY
TRBV5-4,TRBJ2-3,ASSLREGGTDTQY
TRBV5-1,TRBJ2-7,ASSPGQGAGRNQQY